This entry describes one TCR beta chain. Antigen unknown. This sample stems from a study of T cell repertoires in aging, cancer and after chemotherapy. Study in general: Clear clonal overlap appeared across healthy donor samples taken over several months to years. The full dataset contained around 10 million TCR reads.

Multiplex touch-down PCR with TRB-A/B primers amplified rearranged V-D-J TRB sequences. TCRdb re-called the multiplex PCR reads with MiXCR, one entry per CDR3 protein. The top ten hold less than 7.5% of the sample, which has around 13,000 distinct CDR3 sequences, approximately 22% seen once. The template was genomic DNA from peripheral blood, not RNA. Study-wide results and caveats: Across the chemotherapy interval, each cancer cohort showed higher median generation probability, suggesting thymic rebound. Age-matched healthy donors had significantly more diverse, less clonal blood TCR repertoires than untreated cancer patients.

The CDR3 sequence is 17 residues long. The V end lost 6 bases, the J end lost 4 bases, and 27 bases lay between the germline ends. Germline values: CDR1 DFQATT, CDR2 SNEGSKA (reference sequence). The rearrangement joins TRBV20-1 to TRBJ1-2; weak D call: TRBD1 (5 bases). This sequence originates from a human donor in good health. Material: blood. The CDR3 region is CSAPTKVQGRQLYGYTF. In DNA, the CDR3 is TGCAGTGCCCCGACTAAGGTGCAGGGTCGCCAACTCTATGGCTACACCTTC.